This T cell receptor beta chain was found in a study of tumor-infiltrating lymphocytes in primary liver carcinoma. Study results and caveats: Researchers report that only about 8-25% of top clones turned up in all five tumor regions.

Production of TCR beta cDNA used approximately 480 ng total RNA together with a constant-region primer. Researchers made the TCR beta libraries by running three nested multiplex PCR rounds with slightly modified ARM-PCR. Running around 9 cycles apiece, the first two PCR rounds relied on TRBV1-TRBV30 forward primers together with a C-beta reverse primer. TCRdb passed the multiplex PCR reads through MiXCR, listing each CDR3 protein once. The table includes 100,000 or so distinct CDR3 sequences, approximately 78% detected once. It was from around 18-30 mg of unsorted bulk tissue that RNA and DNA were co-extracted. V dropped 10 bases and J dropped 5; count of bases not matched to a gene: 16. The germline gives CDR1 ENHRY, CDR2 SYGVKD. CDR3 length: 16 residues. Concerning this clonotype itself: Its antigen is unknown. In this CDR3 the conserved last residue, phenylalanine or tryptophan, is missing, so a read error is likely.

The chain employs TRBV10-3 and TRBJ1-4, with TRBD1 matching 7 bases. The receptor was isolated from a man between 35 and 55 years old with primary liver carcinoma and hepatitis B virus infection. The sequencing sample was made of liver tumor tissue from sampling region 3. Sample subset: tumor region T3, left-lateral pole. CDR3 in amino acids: CASQGGSGGENEKLFL. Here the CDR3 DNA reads TGTGCCAGTCAAGGCGGCTCAGGGGGTGAGAATGAAAAACTGTTTCTT.